The 20 T cell receptor beta chains below were found in one sample sequenced in a study of cytomegalovirus exposure and HLA in healthy donors (dated by TCRdb to 2017 to 2019). Library preparation used the immunoSEQ multiplex PCR assay. For the multiplex PCR, a mixture combining 60 forward primers for TCR Vbeta segments and 13 reverse primers for TCR Jbeta segments was used. TCRdb stores this immuneACCESS table with in-frame sequences only. Part of the clones is absent; in the studies checked, under half of the shortfall reflects unresolved V genes, and no reason is known for the rest. Counted in this sample were roughly 92,000 clones; under 9% of them appeared once. The ten largest clones capture over 2% of the sample. The sample comprised PBMCs. Receptors were obtained from a man aged 50-60 years in good health and CMV-seronegative.

This clone has just a few counts. The V gene is TRBV9, the J gene TRBJ2-1; D gene unclear. The germline V gene has CDR1 SGDLS and CDR2 YYNGEE. This CDR3 comprises 12 residues. V lost 0 bases, J lost 4 bases, and 2 bases lay in between. CDR3 bases: TGTGCCAGCAGCGTAGCGTACAATGAGCAGTTCTTC. Its translation is CASSVAYNEQFF.

This clone showed up just a few times. The chain is built from TRBV9 and TRBJ2-1, with 11 bases that match TRBD2. V dropped 0 bases and J dropped 4; count of bases not matched to a gene: 3. This CDR3 spans 16 amino acids. Germline V gene data show CDR1 as SGDLS and CDR2 as YYNGEE. The CDR3 nucleotides read TGTGCCAGCAGCGTAGTGACTAGCGGGATATACAATGAGCAGTTCTTC. It translates to CASSVVTSGIYNEQFF.

This clone occurred a few times. The chain uses TRBV7-6 and TRBJ1-1; TRBD1 matches 7 bases. The CDR3 has 13 amino acids. Unmatched junction bases numbered 2, after V lost 3 bases and J lost 4 bases. The germline V gene has CDR1 SGHVS and CDR2 FNYEAQ. This CDR3 is CASSLTGTTEAFF. The CDR3 DNA reads TGTGCCAGCAGCTTGACAGGGACCACTGAAGCTTTCTTT.

This clone was detected a few times. The chain carries TRBV7-2 and TRBJ2-1, with 10 nucleotides matching TRBD2. Germline V gives CDR1 SGHTA, CDR2 FQGNSA. Losses at the gene ends were 5 bases for V and 6 bases for J; bases not matched to a gene: 10. The CDR3 sequence is 16 residues long. The CDR3: CASSRGGAGGFNEQFF. In DNA form, the CDR3 reads TGTGCCAGCAGCCGGGGGGGAGCGGGAGGGTTCAATGAGCAGTTCTTC.

This clone was observed a handful of times. The rearrangement links TRBV7-3 to TRBJ1-4, with 9 bases matching TRBD1. Germline loops: CDR1 SGHTA, CDR2 FQGTGA. The V gene end was trimmed by 6 bases and the J gene end by 4 bases; junction bases not matched to a gene: 9. The CDR3 spans 16 residues. The CDR3 coding sequence is TGTGCCAGCAGTCCCGGGACAGGGCTTTTTAATGAAAAACTGTTTTTT. Amino acids: CASSPGTGLFNEKLFF.

The V call is TRBV7-2, the J call TRBJ1-2; 11 nucleotides align to TRBD1. Germline-derived CDR1 and CDR2 are SGHTA and FQGNSA. J was trimmed by 4 bases and V by 3 bases; bases with no gene match: 4. The CDR3 has 15 amino acids. Written as DNA, the CDR3 is TGTGCCAGCAGCTTCGGGACAGGGGGAGTCTATGGCTACACCTTC. Protein: CASSFGTGGVYGYTF.

There are a few counts of this clone. DNA for the CDR3: TGTGCCAGCAGTAAGGACAGATGGGTCTATGGCTACACCTTC. As protein: CASSKDRWVYGYTF. The chain is built from TRBV28 and TRBJ1-2; D perhaps matches TRBD1 (6 bases). This CDR3 is built from 14 residues. V was shortened by 5 bases and J by 4 bases, with 14 bases between the two germline ends. Germline CDR1 is MDHEN and CDR2 is SYDVKM.

This clone was detected a few times. The V gene is TRBV11-2, the J gene TRBJ2-5; 9 positions match TRBD1. The CDR3 runs to 15 residues. The germline gives CDR1 SGHAT, CDR2 FQNNGV. V lost 5 bases to trimming and J lost 5 bases; unmatched junction nucleotides: 9. The CDR3 DNA sequence: TGTGCCAGCAGCCCAAGGACAGGGGTAACGGAGACCCAGTACTTC. Translated, it gives CASSPRTGVTETQYF.

This clone was detected only a few times. The CDR3 sequence is CASSDSAGGNNEQFF. The DNA of the CDR3 is TGTGCCAGCAGTGACTCAGCGGGGGGAAACAATGAGCAGTTCTTC. The chain carries TRBV6-4 and TRBJ2-1, with 9 bases aligning to TRBD2. The V gene end was trimmed by 0 bases and the J gene end by 5 bases; junction bases not matched to a gene: 2. Germline V gene lookup returns CDR1 MRHNA and CDR2 SNTAGT. The CDR3 runs 15 residues.

This clone has only a few counts. The chain carries TRBV28 and TRBJ2-2; 11 bases align to TRBD1. V was pared by 5 bases and J by 4 bases, with 6 bases of the junction left unmatched. This CDR3 is built from 16 residues. CDR1 and CDR2 from the germline V gene are MDHEN and SYDVKM. CDR3 nucleotide sequence: TGTGCCAGCAGTGGATCGGGACAGGGGGTCACCGGGGAGCTGTTTTTT. Protein sequence: CASSGSGQGVTGELFF.

This clone has more than one count but fewer than ten. The genes are TRBV5-1 and TRBJ2-1, with a possible D match to TRBD2 (6 bases). Trimming took off 5 bases at V and 3 bases at J, with 9 bases between the two ends. CDR3 length: 13 residues. Germline assignment: CDR1 SGHRS and CDR2 YFSETQ. The CDR3 coding sequence is TGCGCCAGCAGACCCGGGGGCTACAATGAGCAGTTCTTC. Its translation is CASRPGGYNEQFF.

There are a few counts of this clone. This chain links TRBV19 with TRBJ2-6, with 9 bases that match TRBD2. V lost 7 bases to trimming and J lost 0 bases; unmatched junction nucleotides: 19. Germline-derived CDR1 and CDR2 are LNHDA and SQIVND (reference sequence). There are 21 residues in the CDR3. CDR3 DNA: TGTGCCAGTACCGATCTTGTCCTAGCGGGATACGCCCGCTCTGGGGCCAACGTCCTGACTTTC. Residues: CASTDLVLAGYARSGANVLTF.

The CDR3 sequence is CASSRYRGEREKLFF. The CDR3 coding sequence is TGTGCCAGCAGCCGGTACAGGGGGGAGCGCGAAAAACTGTTTTTT. The J gene is TRBJ1-4, the V gene TRBV14; TRBD1 agrees at 8 bases. Per the germline V gene, CDR1 is SGHDN and CDR2 is FVKESK. This CDR3 comprises 15 residues. Trimming took 4 bases from V and 8 from J; bases not matched to a gene: 9.

V usage is TRBV2 and J usage is TRBJ2-3; unclear D gene. The ends were cut back, 9 bases at V and 0 bases at J, with 13 bases in the middle. This CDR3 has 14 amino acids. CDR1 is SNHLY and CDR2 is FYNNEI in the germline V gene. The CDR3 DNA sequence: TGTGCCAGTAAAGACACCCCAAGCACAGATACGCAGTATTTT. Its protein product is CASKDTPSTDTQYF.

The gene calls are TRBV7-9 and TRBJ2-7, with D perhaps matching TRBD1 (6 bases). The germline V gene encodes CDR1 SEHNR and CDR2 FQNEAQ (reference sequence). Trimming took 1 base from V and 5 from J, leaving 9 bases between them. This CDR3 has 13 amino acids. DNA for the CDR3: TGTGCCAGCAGCTTAGGAGGGGGTAACGAGCAGTACTTC. This codes for CASSLGGGNEQYF. The variable domain in full, with the rest retrieved from reference TRBV7-9 and TRBJ2-7, is DTGVSQNPRHKITKRGQNVTFRCDPISEHNRLYWYRQTLGQGPEFLTYFQNEAQLEKSRLLSDRFSAERPKGSFSTLEIQRTEQGDSAMYLCASSLGGGNEQYFGPGTRLTVT.

In its sample, this clone was seen a few times. This chain connects TRBV5-1 to TRBJ1-1; 8 bases agree with TRBD1. V lost 2 bases to trimming and J lost 0 bases; unmatched junction nucleotides: 6. Germline V CDR1 and CDR2: SGHRS, YFSETQ. The CDR3 consists of 16 residues. The CDR3 DNA reads TGCGCCAGCAGCTTCGGACAGGGCCTCATGAACACTGAAGCTTTCTTT. It codes for CASSFGQGLMNTEAFF.

The rearrangement uses TRBV5-4 and TRBJ1-3, with a weak D call TRBD1 (5 bases). The CDR3 has 16 residues. CDR1 SGHNT and CDR2 YYREEE come from the germline V gene (reference sequence). The germline V and J ends were trimmed by 3 bases and 2 bases, with 15 bases remaining between them. The CDR3 sequence: CASSYAPVGAGNTIYF. The CDR3 DNA sequence: TGTGCCAGCAGCTACGCCCCAGTAGGGGCTGGAAACACCATATATTTT.

This clone was counted only a few times. V is TRBV5-5 and J is TRBJ2-1, with 8 bases fitting TRBD2. J was trimmed by 4 bases and V by 4 bases; bases with no gene match: 10. Per germline, CDR1 SGHKS and CDR2 YYEKEE (reference sequence). This CDR3 comprises 16 residues. The DNA of the CDR3 is TGTGCCAGCAGCGTGGCGCTAGCGGGCGGATACAATGAGCAGTTCTTC. Translation: CASSVALAGGYNEQFF. Variable domain in full (rest from reference TRBV5-5 and TRBJ2-1): DAGVTQSPTHLIKTRGQQVTLRCSPISGHKSVSWYQQVLGQGPQFIFQYYEKEERGRGNFPDRFSARQFPNYSSELNVNALLLGDSALYLCASSVALAGGYNEQFFGPGTRLTVL.

The rearrangement joins TRBV5-1 to TRBJ2-7; weak D call: TRBD2 (6 bases). This CDR3 is built from 15 residues. Trimming removed 3 bases from V and 1 base from J, with 14 bases in between. Germline assignment: CDR1 SGHRS and CDR2 YFSETQ. The CDR3 spells CASSSLPGGSYEQYF. The CDR3, as DNA: TGCGCCAGCAGCTCCCTCCCCGGGGGATCCTACGAGCAGTACTTC.

In its sample, this clone was seen a few times. The chain uses TRBV20-1 and TRBJ2-1; D gene uncertain. Germline V gives CDR1 DFQATT, CDR2 SNEGSKA (reference sequence). Trimming removed 1 base from V and 9 bases from J, with 7 bases in between. The CDR3 is made up of 11 amino acids. The CDR3 DNA is TGCAGTGCTAGAGTCGTTAGTGAGCAGTTCTTC. Protein product: CSARVVSEQFF.